This entry lists 24 T cell receptor beta chains sequenced from one sample in a study of human T cells and chemical hapten exposure. Time point given: patch test 2, 6 weeks after DPC sensitization. The treatment: therapeutic diphenylcyclopropenone sensitization with weekly scalp DPC. MiXCR, run by TCRdb on the RACE reads, gives a single entry per CDR3 protein. The top ten hold around 2% of the sample, which has about 96,000 distinct CDR3 sequences, 7.5% to 10% seen once. The material sequenced was whole blood, taken in connection with sensitization to the hapten diphenylcyclopropenone (DPC). The receptor source for this set is a woman aged 35 to 49 with alopecia areata. Some clones in this sample may be carry-over from other donors' samples.

This clonotype was seen repeatedly, ten times or more. The chain recombines TRBV7-9 with TRBJ2-5; 7 bases match TRBD2. The V gene end was trimmed by 2 bases and the J gene end by 5 bases; junction bases not matched to a gene: 17. The CDR3 loop spans 18 amino acids. Per the germline V gene, CDR1 is SEHNR and CDR2 is FQNEAQ (reference sequence). The CDR3 region is CASSLSPHDSGSGETQYF. CDR3 DNA: TGTGCCAGCAGCTTATCCCCCCATGATAGCGGGTCTGGGGAGACCCAGTACTTC.

In this sample, this clonotype turned up many times. The gene calls are TRBV6-2 or TRBV6-3 and TRBJ1-2, with a tentative D call TRBD1 (6 bases). CDR1 and CDR2 from the germline V gene are MNHEY and SVGEGT. V was trimmed by 6 bases and J by 6 bases, leaving 20 bases between them. The CDR3 covers 15 residues. The CDR3 nucleotides are TGTGCCAGCAGACGCCTTCGACAGGCTACTAATGGCTACACCTTC. It specifies CASRRLRQATNGYTF.

There are many counts of this clonotype. The V gene is TRBV28, the J gene TRBJ2-7, with D perhaps assigned TRBD1 or TRBD2 (7 bases each). The V end lost 8 bases, the J end lost 4 bases, and 18 bases lay between the germline ends. Per the germline V gene, CDR1 is MDHEN and CDR2 is SYDVKM. The CDR3 is 14 amino acids. CDR3: CASRGAGQSYEQYF. The CDR3, as DNA: TGTGCCAGCCGAGGAGCGGGACAGAGTTACGAGCAGTACTTC. Supplemented by reference TRBV28 and TRBJ2-7, the full variable domain reads DVKVTQSSRYLVKRTGEKVFLECVQDMDHENMFWYRQDPGLGLRLIYFSYDVKMKEKGDIPEGYSVSREKKERFSLILESASTNQTSMYLCASRGAGQSYEQYFGPGTRLTVT.

This clonotype showed up many times. The chain links TRBV18 to TRBJ2-2; TRBD2 matches at 13 bases. Germline V gene sequence: CDR1 KGHSH, CDR2 LQKENI. The J segment lost 5 bases and the V segment lost 5 bases, leaving 5 bases of the junction unmatched. The CDR3 has 16 residues. CDR3 in DNA: TGTGCCAGCTCAGGCGGGACTAGCGGGATTACCGGGGAGCTGTTTTTT. It specifies CASSGGTSGITGELFF.

This clonotype was observed at least ten times. V is TRBV7-2 and J is TRBJ1-5; TRBD1 matches 9 bases. The germline V gene has CDR1 SGHTA and CDR2 FQGNSA. J gave up 5 bases and V 5 bases, and 10 bases lay outside the gene matches. This CDR3 contains 16 residues. The CDR3 is CASSPTGGRGDQPQHF. As DNA, the CDR3 is TGTGCCAGCAGCCCCACAGGGGGCAGAGGGGATCAGCCCCAGCATTTT.

The chain combines TRBV20-1 with TRBJ1-4; D perhaps matches TRBD1 (5 bases). The V end lost 5 bases, the J end lost 4 bases, and 17 bases lay between the germline ends. CDR1 is DFQATT, CDR2 SNEGSKA, per germline (reference sequence). The length of the CDR3 is 15 residues. CDR3 sequence reads: CSAYSPGIGNEKLFF. For the CDR3, the DNA is TGCAGTGCTTATTCGCCAGGGATTGGTAATGAAAAACTGTTTTTT.

This chain connects TRBV4-3 to TRBJ2-1; TRBD1 might be the D (5 bases). The V gene's germline CDR1 is LGHNA and CDR2 YSLEER. The germline V and J ends were trimmed by 2 bases and 8 bases, with 13 bases remaining between them. The CDR3 runs 14 residues. Written as DNA, the CDR3 is TGCGCCAGCAGCCAAATAGGGGCATTTCATGAGCAGTTCTTC. It encodes CASSQIGAFHEQFF.

This rearrangement joins TRBV7-9 to TRBJ2-5; D is unresolved. V dropped 5 bases and J dropped 0 bases, with 10 bases sitting between them. The CDR3 is 14 residues long. Germline CDR1 and CDR2: SEHNR and FQNEAQ (reference sequence). CDR3 region: CASSLGPYQETQYF. CDR3 in DNA: TGTGCCAGCAGCCTCGGACCGTACCAAGAGACCCAGTACTTC.

This clonotype was seen many times. The V call is TRBV12-3 or TRBV12-4, the J call TRBJ2-1, with D unclear. Trimming pared 9 bases from V and 9 bases from J, leaving 15 bases between. CDR3 length equals 12 residues. The CDR3 region is CASRFLVGEQFF. The DNA for the CDR3 is TGTGCCAGTAGGTTCCTGGTAGGTGAGCAGTTCTTC.

This clonotype has a count of ten or more. A junction boundary mismatches the germline segment, possibly from a read error. The chain combines TRBV7-2 with TRBJ2-3; 8 positions match TRBD2. The CDR3 runs to 15 residues. The V gene's germline CDR1 is SGHTA and CDR2 FQGNSA. In nucleotides, the CDR3 is TGTGCCAGCAGCGGTTTAGCGGGAAGCACAAATACGCAGTATTTT. As protein: CASSGLAGSTNTQYF. Looking up the rest from reference TRBV7-2 and TRBJ2-3 gives the full variable domain: GAGVSQSPSNKVTEKGKDVELRCDPISGHTALYWYRQSLGQGLEFLIYFQGNSAPDKSGLPSDRFSAERTGGSVSTLTIQRTQQEDSAVYLCASSGLAGSTNTQYFGPGTRLTVL.

This clonotype was counted ten times or more. The J gene is TRBJ2-4, the V gene TRBV19; a weak D match, TRBD1 (6 bases). V dropped 3 bases and J dropped 12 bases, with 12 bases sitting between them. Germline V gives CDR1 LNHDA, CDR2 SQIVND (reference sequence). The CDR3 totals 12 residues. The CDR3 loop reads CASSMNRVAQYF. The CDR3 nucleotides are TGTGCCAGTAGTATGAACAGGGTGGCTCAGTACTTC.

The chain recombines TRBV7-9 with TRBJ2-1, with TRBD1 matching 9 bases. The germline V gene has CDR1 SEHNR and CDR2 FQNEAQ (reference sequence). V was pared by 5 bases and J by 6 bases, with 8 bases of the junction left unmatched. The CDR3 runs 15 residues. The CDR3 nucleotides are TGTGCCAGCAGCGGAGGGACAGGGCCGGGCAATGAGCAGTTCTTC. Translated: CASSGGTGPGNEQFF.

A few counts support this clonotype. The chain carries TRBV6-2 or TRBV6-3 and TRBJ2-5; TRBD2 agrees at 11 bases. CDR1 and CDR2 from the germline V gene are MNHEY and SVGEGT. CDR3 size: 15 residues. J lost 0 bases, V lost 7 bases, and 4 bases had no gene match. CDR3 nucleotides: TGTGCCAGCAATCCGGGACTAGCGGACCAAGAGACCCAGTACTTC. This codes for CASNPGLADQETQYF.

This clonotype appeared many times. The chain couples TRBV6-2 or TRBV6-3 to TRBJ2-2; D not certain. Looked up from germline, CDR1 is MNHEY and CDR2 is SVGEGT. The CDR3 loop spans 14 amino acids. V was pared by 5 bases and J by 3 bases, with 10 bases between. The CDR3 spells CASSLTMDTGELFF. CDR3 DNA sequence: TGTGCCAGCAGTCTGACAATGGACACCGGGGAGCTGTTTTTT.

The V and J genes are TRBV30 and TRBJ2-1, with D uncertain. V was trimmed by 0 bases and J by 4 bases, leaving 10 bases between them. This CDR3 has 14 amino acids. CDR1 is GTSNPN and CDR2 is SVGIG in the germline V gene (reference sequence). The CDR3 loop reads CAWSVRDRYNEQFF. The CDR3 bases are TGTGCCTGGAGTGTACGTGATAGATACAATGAGCAGTTCTTC.

This clonotype was detected a few times. The rearrangement links TRBV29-1 to TRBJ2-5, with a possible D match to TRBD2 (7 bases). Per germline, CDR1 SQVTM and CDR2 ANQGSEA. This CDR3 has 13 amino acids. CDR3 bases: TGCGCCACGGGGGCGGGAGACCAAGAGACCCAGTACTTC. Translated, it gives CATGAGDQETQYF.

This clonotype occurred a few times. The rearrangement uses TRBV6-5 and TRBJ2-4; 8 bases map to TRBD2. J was trimmed by 1 base and V by 8 bases; bases with no gene match: 4. Germline V CDR1 and CDR2: MNHEY, SVGAGI. The CDR3 is 14 amino acids. The DNA for the CDR3 is TGTGCCAGCTCGTCGGGGGGGGCCAAAAACATTCAGTACTTC. This sequence encodes CASSSGGAKNIQYF.

This clonotype appeared many times. The chain is built from TRBV2 and TRBJ1-2, with 7 positions matching TRBD1. Germline CDR1 is SNHLY and CDR2 is FYNNEI. This CDR3 has 15 amino acids. With V trimmed by 10 bases and J by 2 bases, 13 bases remained unmatched. For the CDR3, the DNA is TGTGCCACCCAAGGAGTTCAGACAGGGAACTATGGCTACACCTTC. Residues: CATQGVQTGNYGYTF. The variable domain in full, with the rest retrieved from reference TRBV2 and TRBJ1-2, is EPEVTQTPSHQVTQMGQEVILRCVPISNHLYFYWYRQILGQKVEFLVSFYNNEISEKSEIFDDQFSVERPDGSNFTLKIRSTKLEDSAMYFCATQGVQTGNYGYTFGSGTRLTVV.

Ten or more counts support this clonotype. This chain connects TRBV7-2 to TRBJ2-3; TRBD1 might be the D (6 bases). Trimming stripped 5 bases from V and 7 bases from J, with 10 bases between. Germline loops: CDR1 SGHTA, CDR2 FQGNSA. This CDR3 is 12 amino acids long. As DNA, the CDR3 is TGTGCCAGCAGCGCCACAGGGTATACGCAGTATTTT. It codes for CASSATGYTQYF.

This chain uses TRBV5-4 with TRBJ2-3; the D gene is possibly TRBD1 (5 bases). Looked up from germline, CDR1 is SGHNT and CDR2 is YYREEE (reference sequence). This CDR3 is built from 17 residues. Trimming cost V 4 bases and J 8 bases, with 26 bases left between them. The CDR3 loop is CASSQNSQGWSSSTQYF. DNA of the CDR3: TGTGCCAGCAGCCAAAACTCCCAGGGTTGGTCCTCGTCTACGCAGTATTTT. The full variable domain, completed using reference TRBV5-4 and TRBJ2-3, is ETGVTQSPTHLIKTRGQQVTLRCSSQSGHNTVSWYQQALGQGPQFIFQYYREEENGRGNFPPRFSGLQFPNYSSELNVNALELDDSALYLCASSQNSQGWSSSTQYFGPGTRLTVL.

This clonotype was seen a few times. The rearrangement joins TRBV12-3 or TRBV12-4 to TRBJ1-1; 8 bases agree with TRBD1. V shed 6 bases and J 5 bases; nucleotides not matched to a gene: 8. The CDR3 covers 14 residues. The CDR3 reads CASRSTTGGTEAFF. The CDR3 region has the DNA TGTGCCAGCAGGTCGACTACAGGGGGGACTGAAGCTTTCTTT.

The table lists this clonotype with a few counts. The chain joins TRBV6-2 or TRBV6-3 to TRBJ2-7; the D gene is possibly TRBD1 (6 bases). V lost 5 bases to trimming and J lost 0 bases, with 20 bases between them. CDR1 and CDR2 from the germline V gene are MNHEY and SVGEGT. The CDR3 loop spans 17 amino acids. The CDR3 loop reads CASSLALTGTSSYEQYF. The CDR3 DNA reads TGTGCCAGCAGTCTGGCCCTAACAGGGACCAGCTCCTACGAGCAGTACTTC.

In its sample, this clonotype was seen many times. V and J are TRBV7-6 and TRBJ2-1; a possible D gene is TRBD2 (5 bases). CDR1 and CDR2 (germline): SGHVS, FNYEAQ. The CDR3 contains 17 residues. V lost 5 bases, J lost 0 bases, and 17 bases lay in between. CDR3 amino acids: CASSRRPSGPSYNEQFF. The CDR3 DNA reads TGTGCCAGCAGCCGACGACCGAGCGGCCCCTCCTACAATGAGCAGTTCTTC.

Many counts were recorded for this clonotype. This chain connects TRBV11-1 to TRBJ2-5; no reliable D call. The CDR3 totals 13 residues. Per the germline V gene, CDR1 is SGHAT and CDR2 is FQDESV (reference sequence). V lost 6 bases, J lost 4 bases, and 12 bases lay in between. The CDR3 DNA reads TGTGCCAGCAGTCCTGCTAGAGCAGAGACCCAGTACTTC. Translated, it gives CASSPARAETQYF. The full variable domain, its missing parts supplied by reference TRBV11-1 and TRBJ2-5, is EAEVAQSPRYKITEKSQAVAFWCDPISGHATLYWYRQILGQGPELLVQFQDESVVDDSQLPKDRFSAERLKGVDSTLKIQPAELGDSAMYLCASSPARAETQYFGPGTRLLVL.